This record looks at one T cell receptor (beta chain) sequence and its context. This specimen comes from a study of molecular identifiers for immune sequencing clone quantification. Study-wide context: In replicates, RNA taken from around 20,000 or 100,000 naive CD8 cells was divided five ways, and four portions underwent sequencing.

TCRdb ran MiXCR on the PCR reads and lists one entry per CDR3 protein. The sample shows just over 35,000 distinct CDR3 sequences, roughly 19% of them seen only once. The TCR sequence derives from a human donor in good health. Some libraries in this study had Jurkat cell RNA spiked in. Material for sequencing was naive CD8+ T cells from blood, with Jurkat cell RNA spiked in. As for subset: FACS-sorted CD8+CD4-CCR7+CD45RA+ naive T cells.

DNA for the CDR3: TGTGCCAGTTCCGGGACTAGGTACTCAGAAGCTTTCTTT. Its protein product is CASSGTRYSEAFF. The chain employs TRBV25-1 and TRBJ1-1, with D possibly matching TRBD1 (5 bases). The ends were cut back, 9 bases at V and 8 bases at J, with 19 bases in the middle. This CDR3 contains 13 residues. The germline V gene has CDR1 MGHDK and CDR2 SYGVNS.